A selection of T cell receptor beta chains follows, all from one sample in a study of blood T cell repertoires in COVID-19. This table comes from immunoSEQ multiplex PCR, and its TCRdb copy is limited to in-frame clones, with some not included. The sample consists of around 98,000 clones, about 85% of them appearing once. The material sequenced was peripheral blood. These receptors all come from a man between 65 and 79 years old with acute or convalescent COVID-19. Both conserved end residues are part of each CDR3. The D gene is left open where the match is weak. Rows may omit the clone size; those that give it use once, few, many or a size class.

cdr3_aa	cdr3_nt	d_call	clone_size	v_call	j_call
CASKGLGYTF	TGTGCCAGTAAGGGACTTGGCTACACCTTC	.	.	TRBV19	TRBJ1-2
CASSPMRSSYNEQFF	TGTGCCAGCAGCCCGATGAGGAGCTCCTACAATGAGCAGTTCTTC	.	.	TRBV5-6	TRBJ2-1
CASSRRGDQSPLHF	TGTGCCAGCAGCCGTCGGGGGGACCAATCACCCCTCCACTTT	.	.	TRBV7-8	TRBJ1-6
CASSQLLAGWAGELFF	TGCGCCAGCAGCCAGTTGCTAGCGGGGTGGGCCGGGGAGCTGTTTTTT	TRBD2	.	TRBV4-1	TRBJ2-2
CASSLTDRSSGYTF	TGTGCCAGCAGTTTAACGGACAGGTCGTCTGGCTACACCTTC	TRBD1	.	TRBV28	TRBJ1-2
CASRTGHSKNYGYTF	TGTGCCAGCAGGACGGGACACTCGAAAAACTATGGCTACACCTTC	.	few	TRBV6-5	TRBJ1-2
CASSSFGGALDEQFF	TGTGCCAGCAGTTCGTTCGGGGGGGCTTTGGATGAGCAGTTCTTC	TRBD2	.	TRBV28	TRBJ2-1
CASLYSGGARNEQFF	TGTGCCAGTCTCTATAGCGGGGGGGCAAGGAATGAGCAGTTCTTC	TRBD2	once	TRBV2	TRBJ2-1
CAISESGRDGYTF	TGTGCCATCAGTGAGTCGGGCAGGGATGGCTACACCTTC	.	.	TRBV10-3	TRBJ1-2
CASSIYGGEQFF	TGTGCCAGCAGCATTTACGGAGGTGAGCAGTTCTTC	.	.	TRBV7-8	TRBJ2-1
CASSRIGETQYF	TGTGCCAGCAGCCGCATCGGAGAGACCCAGTACTTC	.	.	TRBV12-3/TRBV12-4	TRBJ2-5
CASSPQGLSNIQYF	TGTGCCAGCAGCCCTCAGGGACTCTCAAACATTCAGTACTTC	.	.	TRBV11-2	TRBJ2-4
CSASTGRSAYEQYF	TGCAGCGCTTCGACAGGGAGGAGCGCCTACGAGCAGTACTTC	.	.	TRBV29-1	TRBJ2-7
CASSLVRGRQGTEAFF	TGTGCCAGCAGTTTAGTAAGGGGGCGGCAGGGTACTGAAGCTTTCTTT	TRBD1	.	TRBV28	TRBJ1-1
CSVCRTGHRDEQFF	TGCAGCGTTTGTAGGACAGGGCATCGAGATGAGCAGTTCTTC	TRBD1	.	TRBV29-1	TRBJ2-1
CASSPGDLPGDTQYF	TGTGCCAGCAGCCCTGGAGACCTTCCAGGGGATACGCAGTATTTT	.	.	TRBV9	TRBJ2-3
CASSQRQGGRTVEQYF	TGTGCCAGCAGCCAAAGACAGGGTGGGCGCACGGTAGAGCAGTACTTC	TRBD1	.	TRBV3-1/TRBV3-2	TRBJ2-7
CASSHRTGIRGTEAFF	TGTGCCAGCAGCCACAGGACAGGGATACGGGGCACTGAAGCTTTCTTT	TRBD1	.	TRBV14	TRBJ1-1
CASSPGTGDGNTIYF	TGTGCCAGCTCACCAGGGACAGGGGACGGAAACACCATATATTTT	TRBD1	few	TRBV18	TRBJ1-3
CASSLEGVPYNEQFF	TGTGCCAGCAGCTTAGAGGGGGTACCCTACAATGAGCAGTTCTTC	.	.	TRBV13	TRBJ2-1
CASIPDWSNTGELFF	TGCGCCAGCATCCCGGACTGGTCGAACACCGGGGAGCTGTTTTTT	.	few	TRBV5-1	TRBJ2-2
CAISALGADTQYF	TGTGCCATCAGTGCTTTAGGGGCAGATACGCAGTATTTT	.	.	TRBV10-3	TRBJ2-3
CASSPGRGGSPLHF	TGTGCCAGCAGTCCCGGCAGGGGCGGCTCACCCCTCCACTTT	.	.	TRBV28	TRBJ1-6
CASSSPHGTVNQPQHF	TGTGCCAGCAGTTCGCCCCATGGGACTGTAAATCAGCCCCAGCATTTT	.	few	TRBV28	TRBJ1-5
CASSSSGRETQYF	TGTGCCAGTAGTAGCTCCGGCAGGGAGACCCAGTACTTC	.	.	TRBV19	TRBJ2-5
CASSSPSLVSYEQYF	TGTGCCAGCAGTTCCCCCTCACTAGTCTCCTACGAGCAGTACTTC	.	.	TRBV6-6	TRBJ2-7